The 12 T cell receptor beta chains reported below all come from one sample, sequenced in a study of blood T cells in healthy people across ages. Primed by a sample-barcoded 5' primer and a J-beta primer mix, a second PCR proceeded for 7 to 11 cycles. In TCRdb, the 5' RACE reads were re-called with MiXCR into one record per CDR3 protein. The sample includes 1.5 million to 2 million distinct CDR3 sequences, roughly two fifths of them seen just once. Sequenced: blood. The receptor set was obtained from a human donor in good health.

Notes on this clonotype: Since a much larger clone is just one base distant, this may be a read error. The gene calls are TRBV7-2 and TRBJ2-3; 7 bases match TRBD2. Germline CDR1 reads SGHTA; CDR2 reads FQGNSA. This CDR3 is built from 15 residues. V shed 5 bases, J shed 3 bases, and the junction held 8 bases outside the gene matches. CDR3 protein: CASSPGTTRTDTQYF. CDR3 DNA sequence: TGTGCCAGCAGCCCGGGGACTACTAGGACAGATACGCAGTATTTT.

For the CDR3, the DNA is TGCAGTGCTTCCCCCGGGACAGGGGGCCATGGCTACACCTTC. It specifies CSASPGTGGHGYTF. V gene TRBV20-1 combines with J gene TRBJ1-2; 12 bases align to TRBD1. V dropped 5 bases and J dropped 6; count of bases not matched to a gene: 7. Germline V lookup: CDR1 DFQATT, CDR2 SNEGSKA (reference sequence). This CDR3 is built from 14 residues.

Note on this clonotype: This may be a read error: a much more frequent sequence differs by one nucleotide. V is TRBV28 and J is TRBJ2-1; 10 bases map to TRBD2. The CDR3 length is 17 residues. V lost 8 bases and J lost 7; bases outside the gene matches: 17. Germline CDR1 is MDHEN and CDR2 is SYDVKM. The DNA for the CDR3 is TGTGCCAGCGGAATCCCGGAACGAGCGGGGGGGAGTAATGAGCAGTTCTTC. This sequence encodes CASGIPERAGGSNEQFF.

This clonotype was seen a few times. The rearrangement uses TRBV4-3 and TRBJ2-1; TRBD2 agrees at 10 bases. The CDR3 has 16 residues. Germline V CDR1 and CDR2: LGHNA, YSLEER. After removal of 1 base from V and 4 bases from J, the junction contained 4 bases not matched to a gene. CDR3 bases: TGCGCCAGCAGCCAAGGAACTAGCGGGGCATACAATGAGCAGTTCTTC. This encodes CASSQGTSGAYNEQFF.

The genes are TRBV5-1 and TRBJ2-6; D remains ambiguous. The ends were cut back, 0 bases at V and 0 bases at J, with 25 bases in the middle. The CDR3 extends over 22 amino acids. Per the germline V gene, CDR1 is SGHRS and CDR2 is YFSETQ. Here the CDR3 DNA reads TGCGCCAGCAGCTTGGAAATAGGGCAGGTATTCTATTCGGTCTCTGGGGCCAACGTCCTGACTTTC. This encodes CASSLEIGQVFYSVSGANVLTF.

The gene calls are TRBV6-7 and TRBJ2-1; 7 bases are a match to TRBD2. TRBV6-7 is known as an ORF, though its function is uncertain. The CDR3 is 16 residues long. The trim removed 7 bases at V and 7 bases at J, leaving 16 bases unmatched. The CDR3 DNA reads TGTGCCAGCATCAGAGTGGGGCTAGCGGTGGGGAATGAGCAGTTCTTC. Its translation is CASIRVGLAVGNEQFF.

The chain uses TRBV20-1 and TRBJ2-3; D gene uncertain. From germline, CDR1 is DFQATT and CDR2 SNEGSKA (reference sequence). The V end was cut by 6 bases, the J end by 4 bases, with 5 bases between. The CDR3 totals 10 residues. The CDR3 DNA sequence: TGCAGTGCGGCTTCAGATACGCAGTATTTT. Translating gives CSAASDTQYF.

About this clonotype: Possible read error: a much larger clone is one base away. J is TRBJ2-1 and V is TRBV28; 9 nucleotides agree with TRBD1. In germline, CDR1 is MDHEN, CDR2 SYDVKM. The CDR3 consists of 18 residues. Here the CDR3 reads CAGSINPRGQGWVSEQFF. In DNA, the CDR3 is TGTGCCGGCAGTATCAACCCTCGGGGACAGGGTTGGGTAAGTGAGCAGTTCTTC.

The chain joins TRBV2 to TRBJ1-1, with D perhaps matching TRBD1 (6 bases). This CDR3 has 14 residues. Trimming shortened V by 6 bases and J by 3 bases, and 14 bases separated the two germline ends. CDR1 and CDR2 from the germline V gene are SNHLY and FYNNEI. The CDR3 region is CASRWGEGDTEAFF. The CDR3 DNA follows: TGTGCCAGCAGATGGGGAGAGGGGGACACTGAAGCTTTCTTT. The variable domain in full, completed from reference TRBV2 and TRBJ1-1, reads EPEVTQTPSHQVTQMGQEVILRCVPISNHLYFYWYRQILGQKVEFLVSFYNNEISEKSEIFDDQFSVERPDGSNFTLKIRSTKLEDSAMYFCASRWGEGDTEAFFGQGTRLTVV.

The rearrangement joins TRBV5-1 to TRBJ2-7, with a tentative D call TRBD1 (6 bases). The V gene's germline CDR1 is SGHRS and CDR2 YFSETQ. The CDR3 sequence is 15 residues long. Trimming removed 1 base from V and 2 bases from J, with 13 bases in between. CDR3 bases: TGCGCCAGCAGCTTGACAGGACAGCATGCCTACGAGCAGTACTTC. It yields the protein CASSLTGQHAYEQYF.

The chain employs TRBV7-2 and TRBJ2-1, with D uncertain. This CDR3 has 13 amino acids. Per germline, CDR1 SGHTA and CDR2 FQGNSA. Trimming cost V 2 bases and J 9 bases, with 11 bases left between them. CDR3 sequence: CASSLILSAEQFF. The CDR3 DNA is TGTGCCAGCAGCTTAATTTTGTCCGCTGAGCAGTTCTTC.

This clonotype was picked up a small number of times. The chain carries TRBV9 and TRBJ1-5, with D uncertain. The CDR3 length is 14 residues. Germline-derived CDR1 and CDR2 are SGDLS and YYNGEE. The V gene lost 2 bases and the J gene lost 2 bases, with 8 bases spanning the gap. For the CDR3, the DNA is TGTGCCAGCAGCGTGTCGGCGGGCAATCAGCCCCAGCATTTT. It codes for CASSVSAGNQPQHF.